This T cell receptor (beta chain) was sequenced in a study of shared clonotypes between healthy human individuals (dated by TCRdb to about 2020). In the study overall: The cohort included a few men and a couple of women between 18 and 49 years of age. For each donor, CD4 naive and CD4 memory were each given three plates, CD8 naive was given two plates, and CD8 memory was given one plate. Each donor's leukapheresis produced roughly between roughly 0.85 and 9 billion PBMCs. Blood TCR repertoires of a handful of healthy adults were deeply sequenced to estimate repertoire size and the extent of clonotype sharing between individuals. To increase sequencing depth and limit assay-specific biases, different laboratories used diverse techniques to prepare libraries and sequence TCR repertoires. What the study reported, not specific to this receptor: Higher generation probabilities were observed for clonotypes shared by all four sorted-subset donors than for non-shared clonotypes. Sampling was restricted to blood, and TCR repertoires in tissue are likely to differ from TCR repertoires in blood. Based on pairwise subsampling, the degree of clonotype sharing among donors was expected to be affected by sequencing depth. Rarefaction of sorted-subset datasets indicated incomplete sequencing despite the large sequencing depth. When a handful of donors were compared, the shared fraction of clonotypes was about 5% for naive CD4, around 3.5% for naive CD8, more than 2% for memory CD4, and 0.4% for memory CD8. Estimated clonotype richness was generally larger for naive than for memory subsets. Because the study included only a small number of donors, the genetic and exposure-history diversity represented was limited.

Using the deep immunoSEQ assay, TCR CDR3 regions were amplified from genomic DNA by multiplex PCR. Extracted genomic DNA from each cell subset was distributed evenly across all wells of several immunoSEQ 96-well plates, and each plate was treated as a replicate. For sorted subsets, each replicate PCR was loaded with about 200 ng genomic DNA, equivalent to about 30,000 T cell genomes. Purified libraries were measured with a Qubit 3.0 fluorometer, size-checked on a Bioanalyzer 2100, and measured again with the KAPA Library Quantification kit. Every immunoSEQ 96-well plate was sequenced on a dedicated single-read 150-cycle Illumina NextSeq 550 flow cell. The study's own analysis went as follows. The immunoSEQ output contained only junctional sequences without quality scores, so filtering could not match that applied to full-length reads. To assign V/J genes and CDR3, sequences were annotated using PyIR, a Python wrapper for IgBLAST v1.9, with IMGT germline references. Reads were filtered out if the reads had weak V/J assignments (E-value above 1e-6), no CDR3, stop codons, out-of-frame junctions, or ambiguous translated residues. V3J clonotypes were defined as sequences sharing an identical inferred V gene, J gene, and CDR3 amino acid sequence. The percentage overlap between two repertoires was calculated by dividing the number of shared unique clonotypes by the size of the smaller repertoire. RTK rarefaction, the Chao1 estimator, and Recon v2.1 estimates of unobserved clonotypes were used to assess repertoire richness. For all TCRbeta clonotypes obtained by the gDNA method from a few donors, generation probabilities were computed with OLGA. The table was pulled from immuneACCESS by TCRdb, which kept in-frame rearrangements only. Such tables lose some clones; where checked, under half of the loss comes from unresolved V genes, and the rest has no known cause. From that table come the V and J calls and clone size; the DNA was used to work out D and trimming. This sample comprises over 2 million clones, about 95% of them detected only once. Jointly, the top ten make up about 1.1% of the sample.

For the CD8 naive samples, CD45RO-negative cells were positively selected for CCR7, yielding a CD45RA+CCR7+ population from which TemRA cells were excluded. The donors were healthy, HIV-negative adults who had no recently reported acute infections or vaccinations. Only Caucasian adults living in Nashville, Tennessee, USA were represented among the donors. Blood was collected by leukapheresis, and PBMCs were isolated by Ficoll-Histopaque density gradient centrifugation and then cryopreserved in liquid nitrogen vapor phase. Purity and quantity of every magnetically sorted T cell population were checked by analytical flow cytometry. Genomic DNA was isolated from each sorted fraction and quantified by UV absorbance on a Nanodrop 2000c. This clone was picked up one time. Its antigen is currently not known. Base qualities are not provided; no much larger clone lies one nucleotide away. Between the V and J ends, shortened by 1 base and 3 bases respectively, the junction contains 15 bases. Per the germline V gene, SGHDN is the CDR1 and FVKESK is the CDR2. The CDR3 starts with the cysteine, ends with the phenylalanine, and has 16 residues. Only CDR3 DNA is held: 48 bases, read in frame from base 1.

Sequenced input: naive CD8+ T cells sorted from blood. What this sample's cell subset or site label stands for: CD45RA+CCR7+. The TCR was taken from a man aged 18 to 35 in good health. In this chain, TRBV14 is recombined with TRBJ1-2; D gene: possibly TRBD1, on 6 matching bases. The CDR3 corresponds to CASSQGPGAMDYGYTF. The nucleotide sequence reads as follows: TGTGCCAGCAGCCAAGGCCCGGGGGCTATGGACTATGGCTACACCTTC.